Below are 3 T cell receptor beta chains sequenced from a single sample in a study of cytomegalovirus exposure and HLA in healthy donors (dated by TCRdb to the late 2010s). Library preparation was by the immunoSEQ multiplex PCR assay. A mixture of 60 forward primers for TCR Vbeta segments and 13 reverse primers for TCR Jbeta segments was used in the multiplex PCR. In its TCRdb copy, this immuneACCESS table keeps in-frame sequences only and misses some clones. Where compared with another copy, unresolved V genes explain less than half of these, and the others have no known cause. The table for this sample lists 200,000 to 250,000 clones; approximately 68% of them were counted only once. The ten largest clonotypes hold roughly 1.9% of the sample. The sequencing sample was made of PBMCs. All receptors derive from a woman younger than 45 in good health and CMV-seronegative.

The chain has TRBV29-1 and TRBJ2-7; 7 positions match TRBD1. The CDR3 is made up of 13 amino acids. Trimming at V came to 3 bases and at J to 3 bases, leaving 5 bases not matched to a gene. In germline, CDR1 is SQVTM, CDR2 ANQGSEA. CDR3 protein: CSVEGQGDYEQYF. The CDR3 DNA sequence: TGCAGCGTTGAGGGGCAGGGGGACTACGAGCAGTACTTC.

The V gene is TRBV4-1, the J gene TRBJ2-1, with no clear D. CDR1 is MGHRA, CDR2 YSYEKL, per germline. V was clipped by 2 bases and J by 8 bases, with 10 bases between them. This CDR3 is built from 13 residues. CDR3 protein: CASSQIAPDEQFF. CDR3 nucleotides: TGCGCCAGCAGCCAAATAGCTCCCGATGAGCAGTTCTTC.

V gene TRBV7-9 combines with J gene TRBJ2-1; D gene ambiguous. Germline CDR1 is SEHNR and CDR2 is FQNEAQ (reference sequence). The CDR3 runs to 13 residues. The V end lost 11 bases, the J end lost 0 bases, and 11 bases lay between the germline ends. As DNA, the CDR3 is TGTGCCGGTATAAGCGCCTCCTACAATGAGCAGTTCTTC. It codes for CAGISASYNEQFF. The variable domain in full, completed from reference TRBV7-9 and TRBJ2-1, reads DTGVSQNPRHKITKRGQNVTFRCDPISEHNRLYWYRQTLGQGPEFLTYFQNEAQLEKSRLLSDRFSAERPKGSFSTLEIQRTEQGDSAMYLCAGISASYNEQFFGPGTRLTVL.